The following is a T cell receptor (beta chain) sequence with its context. Antigen unknown. Using immunoSEQ multiplex PCR, the repertoire was profiled, and TCRdb retains in-frame clones only, with some absent. The sample holds under 35,000 clones; around 93% are singletons and the top ten take roughly 1.9%. These data originate in a study of T cells in localized non-small cell lung cancer. Study findings and constraints: Appearance in adjacent lung was seen for a median roughly 50 of the top 100 tumor clones. Increased T cell density in blood showed an association with longer overall survival. T cell clonality was highest in uninvolved adjacent lung, above tumor. Heterogeneity stays possible, as sequencing covered only one tumor region.

The CDR3 is made up of 16 amino acids. The J segment lost 1 base and the V segment lost 5 bases, leaving 7 bases of the junction unmatched. In germline, CDR1 is SGHVS, CDR2 FNYEAQ. The V call is TRBV7-6, the J call TRBJ1-3, with 8 nucleotides matching TRBD1. The sample in question was peripheral blood, obtained before any cancer treatment. The source of this sequence is a female donor of 60 years or more with stage I lung adenocarcinoma. Here the CDR3 reads CASSLNGQGSGNTIYF. For the CDR3, the DNA is TGTGCCAGCAGCCTGAACGGACAGGGATCTGGAAACACCATATATTTT.